Given below is one T cell receptor beta chain in context. Its antigen remains unknown. The data were produced by immunoSEQ multiplex PCR, yet TCRdb's version contains in-frame clones alone and is incomplete. The table shows approximately 530,000 clones, with 90% to 96% occurring only once. V lost 4 bases and J 2 bases, leaving 15 bases between the germline ends. Germline V gene data show CDR1 as SQVTM and CDR2 as ANQGSEA. The length of the CDR3 is 14 residues. This entry is derived from a study of shared clonotypes between healthy human individuals. General study findings and limits: Only blood underwent sampling, and tissue repertoires likely differ.

The rearrangement uses TRBV29-1 and TRBJ2-7, with D possibly TRBD1 on 6 matching bases. Material: naive CD4+ T cells sorted from blood. This sample's subset: CD45RA+ positively selected. The receptor's source is a woman aged 25 to 39 in good health. The CDR3 is CSVVKQGPTYEQYF. The CDR3 DNA reads TGCAGCGTTGTAAAACAGGGCCCCACCTACGAGCAGTACTTC.